Here is one T cell receptor beta chain with its context. In this sample, this clone turned up a few times. The target of this receptor is not known. Base-call qualities are not available, and no considerably larger clone is one nucleotide away. After around 10 days of culture, CD4+ T cells were isolated with the EasySep CD4+ T cell isolation kit. Two doses of either the BNT162b2 or the mRNA-1273 mRNA SARS-CoV-2 vaccine were administered to participants. The absence of prior SARS-CoV-2 infection in healthy vaccine recipients was confirmed by negative nucleocapsid antibodies before and after vaccination. On days 3 and 7, half of the culture medium was replaced with fresh IL-2-containing medium. Each peptide stimulation condition was cultured in triplicate wells unless otherwise noted. Using Ficoll-Paque Plus gradient centrifugation, PBMC were separated from whole blood and then either used fresh or cryopreserved at -140C. The QIAamp micro DNA kit was used to extract genomic DNA from the cultured CD4+ T cells.

The data were obtained in a study of vaccination effects on CD4 cells after COVID-19 (dated 2022 in TCRdb). At the level of the whole study: In the ViraFEST assay, PBMC were stimulated with viral peptide pools, and TCR sequencing was then used to find antigen-specific CD4+ T cell clonotypes based on their expansion. SARS-CoV-2 spike-specific CD4+ TCR repertoires from before and after mRNA vaccination were compared in COVID-19 convalescent patients and in infection-naive vaccine recipients. Across the study, the median time from the second dose to post-vaccine sampling was 72 days (range 14 to 241). Altogether, some 10 COVID-19 convalescent patients and several SARS-CoV-2-naive healthy vaccine recipients made up the full study. Each well held fewer than 2.5 million PBMC cultured in IMDM containing about 5.5% human AB serum, approximately 10 IU/ml IL-2 and gentamicin, along with around 11 ug/ml peptides. Cultures from other donors in the study were sequenced using the Oncomine TCR Beta short-read assay on an Illumina iSeq 100.

The library was generated by the immunoSEQ multiplex PCR assay. DNA from the cultured, isolated CD4+ T cells was subjected to TCR beta CDR3 sequencing. The authors' pipeline ran thus. The analysis removed non-productive TCR sequences, trimmed reads to the CDR3 region, and retained only CDR3s that were 7 or more amino acids long. Antigen-specific clonotypes were identified using the MANAFEST web app by comparison of expansion in peptide wells against reference cultures. To be called positive, a clone needed expansion at FDR<0.05 compared with the reference and with all other wells, an odds ratio greater than 5, and a frequency greater than 0.1% in two replicate wells. Clonotypes significantly expanded in SARS-CoV-2 spike wells and in at least one common cold coronavirus spike condition were defined as cross-reactive. CDR3 similarity was assessed by Levenshtein distance using the stringdist R package, and unrooted trees were constructed with ape in R 3.6.1. This is the immuneACCESS table as TCRdb keeps it, with only in-frame sequences that have V and J called. A part of the clones is gone; compared with another copy, unresolved V genes explain less than half, and the rest is unexplained. V, J and clone size were drawn from that table, and D and trimming were deduced from the DNA. This sample gives tens of thousands of clones in total; 74% of them show up just once. The top ten hold about 2.2% of the sample.

The CDR3 starts with the cysteine, ends with the phenylalanine, and has 13 residues. Only the CDR3 DNA stays, 39 bases, in frame from base 1. V trim: 4 bases; J trim: 12 bases; unmatched bases: 10. Reading the germline V gene gives CDR1 SGDLS and CDR2 YYNGEE. Paper-wide results and their limitations: At late post-vaccination timepoints, both infection-induced and vaccine-induced clones showed marked clonal contraction, consistent with waning T cell responses. Only a small number of convalescent patients were included, and no early post-infection timepoints were available, which limited the study. In healthy vaccine recipients, vaccine-induced clones were almost all SARS-CoV-2 mono-reactive, with only 1 of 255 cross-reactive with common cold coronaviruses.

Sequenced here: CD4+ T cells from PBMCs cultured without peptide, sampled after COVID-19 vaccination. The source is a human donor who received a COVID-19 vaccine. The sequence is built from TRBV9 and TRBJ2-1; 7 middle bases align to TRBD1. The CDR3 corresponds to CASSTPGQVRQFF. The nucleotides read TGTGCCAGCAGCACCCCCGGACAGGTCAGGCAGTTCTTC.